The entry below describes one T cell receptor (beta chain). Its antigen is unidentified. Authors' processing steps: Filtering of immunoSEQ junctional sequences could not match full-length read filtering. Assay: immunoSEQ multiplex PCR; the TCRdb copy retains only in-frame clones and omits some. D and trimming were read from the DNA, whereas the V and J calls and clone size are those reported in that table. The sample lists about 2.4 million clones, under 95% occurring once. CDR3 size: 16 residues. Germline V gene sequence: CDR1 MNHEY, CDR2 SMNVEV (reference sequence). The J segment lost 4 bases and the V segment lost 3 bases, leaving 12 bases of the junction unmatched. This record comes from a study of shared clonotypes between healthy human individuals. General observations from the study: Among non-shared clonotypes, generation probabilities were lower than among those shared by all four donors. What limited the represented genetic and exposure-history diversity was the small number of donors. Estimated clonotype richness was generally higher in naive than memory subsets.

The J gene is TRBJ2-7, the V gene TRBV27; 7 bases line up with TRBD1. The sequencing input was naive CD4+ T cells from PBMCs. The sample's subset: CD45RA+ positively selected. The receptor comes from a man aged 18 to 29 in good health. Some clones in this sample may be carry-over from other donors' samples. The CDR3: CASSLRRQGVQYEQYF. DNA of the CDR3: TGTGCCAGCAGTTTGAGGCGGCAGGGGGTACAATACGAGCAGTACTTC.